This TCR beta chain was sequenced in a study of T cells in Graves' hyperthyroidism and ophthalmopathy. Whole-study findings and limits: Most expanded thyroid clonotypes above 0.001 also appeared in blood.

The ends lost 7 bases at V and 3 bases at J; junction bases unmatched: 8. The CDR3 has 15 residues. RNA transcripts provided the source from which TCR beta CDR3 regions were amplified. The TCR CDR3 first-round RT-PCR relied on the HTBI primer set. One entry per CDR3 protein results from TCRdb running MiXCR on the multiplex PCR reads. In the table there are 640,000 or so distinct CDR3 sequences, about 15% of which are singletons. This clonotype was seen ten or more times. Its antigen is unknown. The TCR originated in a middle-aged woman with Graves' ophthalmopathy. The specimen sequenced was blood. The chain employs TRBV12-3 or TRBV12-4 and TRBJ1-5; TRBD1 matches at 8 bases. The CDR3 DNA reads TGTGCCAGCACTTTCTCGGACAGGGACAATCAGCCCCAGCATTTT. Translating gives CASTFSDRDNQPQHF.